This TCR beta chain was sequenced in a study of T cell responses to AZD1222 COVID-19 vaccine. Using immunoSEQ multiplex PCR, the repertoire was profiled, and TCRdb retains in-frame clones only, with some absent. The table has some 110,000 clones, 88% seen once; the top ten hold around 9%. The receptor was derived from an adult in good health. This specimen was peripheral blood, taken on day 0 of AZD1222 vaccination.

CDR3 loop: CASRQVELGGYTF. The CDR3, as DNA: TGTGCCAGTAGACAGGTTGAACTTGGTGGCTACACCTTC. The genes are TRBV19 and TRBJ1-2, with a tentative D call TRBD1 (5 bases). The V end lost 6 bases, the J end lost 7 bases, and 15 bases lay between the germline ends. This CDR3 is built from 13 residues. CDR1 LNHDA and CDR2 SQIVND come from the germline V gene (reference sequence).